This TCR beta chain is drawn from a study of T cells in Graves' hyperthyroidism and ophthalmopathy. This clonotype was recorded many times. Using RNA transcripts as the source, TCR beta CDR3 regions were amplified. Using the HTBI primer set, a first-round RT-PCR was run on the TCR CDR3. TCRdb re-called the multiplex PCR reads with MiXCR, one entry per CDR3 protein. The sample lists some 340,000 distinct CDR3 sequences, roughly an eighth occurring once. Germline CDR1 reads SQVTM; CDR2 reads ANQGSEA. The CDR3 loop spans 12 amino acids. V was shortened by 0 bases and J by 2 bases, with 4 bases between the two germline ends.

This TCR derives from a woman in her thirties or forties with Graves' ophthalmopathy. The chain links TRBV29-1 to TRBJ1-2; no clear D. Sequenced sample: blood. The CDR3 is CSVEESNYGYTF. The DNA for the CDR3 is TGCAGCGTTGAAGAGTCGAACTATGGCTACACCTTC.